The rows below give T cell receptor beta chains drawn from one sample of a study of metastatic and nonmetastatic thyroid tumors. Via MiXCR, TCRdb re-called the PCR reads. Seen here are 43,000 or so clones, less than 5% observed once, and the top ten hold less than 10%. The sample taken for sequencing was blood. The source of these receptors is a female donor with papillary thyroid cancer or a benign thyroid nodule (not recorded which). Some clones in this sample may be carry-over from other donors' samples. The CDR3 runs from the conserved cysteine through the conserved F or W. Fields, in order: clone size, V gene, J gene, CDR3 length, D gene, CDR3 DNA, CDR3 protein. D genes are given only for firm matches. A row's size may be missing; if present it is once, few, many or a size class.

abundance: many; v_gene: TRBV20-1; j_gene: TRBJ2-1; len: 16; d_gene: TRBD2; CDR3nt: TGCAGTGCTAGAGACCAGACTAGCGGGGACTACAATGAGCAGTTCTTC; CDR3aa: CSARDQTSGDYNEQFF
abundance: many; v_gene: TRBV4-1; j_gene: TRBJ2-7; len: 15; d_gene: NA; CDR3nt: TGCGCCAGCAGCCAAGCGCCGAACTCCCCCTACGAGCAGTACTTC; CDR3aa: CASSQAPNSPYEQYF
abundance: NA; v_gene: TRBV7-9; j_gene: TRBJ1-3; len: 16; d_gene: NA; CDR3nt: TGTGCCAGCAGCTTAGACGGGGGGGGCTCTGGAAACACCATATATTTT; CDR3aa: CASSLDGGGSGNTIYF
abundance: NA; v_gene: TRBV7-6; j_gene: TRBJ2-1; len: 16; d_gene: TRBD2; CDR3nt: TGTGCCAGCAGATCCACGGGACTAGCATTTTACAATGAGCAGTTCTTC; CDR3aa: CASRSTGLAFYNEQFF
abundance: NA; v_gene: TRBV28; j_gene: TRBJ2-7; len: 14; d_gene: TRBD2; CDR3nt: TGTGCCAGCAGTTTCGGCGGGAGAGACGACGAGCAGTACTTC; CDR3aa: CASSFGGRDDEQYF
abundance: NA; v_gene: TRBV6-2/TRBV6-3; j_gene: TRBJ2-2; len: 14; d_gene: TRBD1; CDR3nt: TGTGCCAGCAGGTGGACAGGTGAAGTCGGGGAGCTGTTTTTT; CDR3aa: CASRWTGEVGELFF
abundance: many; v_gene: TRBV5-4; j_gene: TRBJ1-1; len: 16; d_gene: NA; CDR3nt: TGTGCCAGCAGCTTGGGTCCAGGGTATATGAACACTGAAGCTTTCTTT; CDR3aa: CASSLGPGYMNTEAFF
abundance: many; v_gene: TRBV5-6; j_gene: TRBJ1-2; len: 13; d_gene: TRBD1; CDR3nt: TGTGCCAGCAGACGGGGACAGGGATATGGCTACACCTTC; CDR3aa: CASRRGQGYGYTF
abundance: NA; v_gene: TRBV28; j_gene: TRBJ1-4; len: 18; d_gene: NA; CDR3nt: TGTGCCAGCAGTTTAGTCGGGGGTGGGTGGGGCCATGAGGAAAAACTGTTTTTT; CDR3aa: CASSLVGGGWGHEEKLFF
abundance: NA; v_gene: TRBV27; j_gene: TRBJ2-2; len: 16; d_gene: TRBD2; CDR3nt: TGTGCCAGCAGTTTAAGACTAGCGGGACGCACCGGGGAGCTGTTTTTT; CDR3aa: CASSLRLAGRTGELFF
abundance: many; v_gene: TRBV25-1; j_gene: TRBJ1-1; len: 14; d_gene: NA; CDR3nt: TGTGCCAGCAGTGAAACACAGGGTTCACCTGAAGCTTTCTTT; CDR3aa: CASSETQGSPEAFF
abundance: NA; v_gene: TRBV3-1; j_gene: TRBJ2-7; len: 13; d_gene: NA; CDR3nt: TGTGCCAGCAGCCAGAAGGGACTCTACGAGCAGTACTTC; CDR3aa: CASSQKGLYEQYF
abundance: few; v_gene: TRBV29-1; j_gene: TRBJ2-1; len: 16; d_gene: TRBD2; CDR3nt: TGCAAAGTTGAAGATTCGGGAGGGAGGGCCGAAAATGAGCAGTTCTTC; CDR3aa: CKVEDSGGRAENEQFF
abundance: many; v_gene: TRBV11-3; j_gene: TRBJ2-1; len: 15; d_gene: TRBD2; CDR3nt: TGTGCCAGCAGCTTATTTAGCGGGAACCTCAATGAGCAGTTCTTC; CDR3aa: CASSLFSGNLNEQFF
abundance: few; v_gene: TRBV5-1; j_gene: TRBJ1-2; len: 15; d_gene: NA; CDR3nt: TGCGCCAGCAGCGGGACGGACACCACTAACTATGGCTACACCTTC; CDR3aa: CASSGTDTTNYGYTF
abundance: many; v_gene: TRBV11-2; j_gene: TRBJ2-3; len: 15; d_gene: NA; CDR3nt: TGTGCCAGCAGCACAGTCGTGGCTAGCACAGATACGCAGTATTTT; CDR3aa: CASSTVVASTDTQYF
abundance: many; v_gene: TRBV12-3/TRBV12-4; j_gene: TRBJ2-3; len: 12; d_gene: NA; CDR3nt: TGTGCCAGCAGGCCTCCGTCGGATACGCAGTATTTT; CDR3aa: CASRPPSDTQYF
abundance: few; v_gene: TRBV11-3; j_gene: TRBJ2-3; len: 15; d_gene: TRBD1; CDR3nt: TGTGCCAGAAGCACCCGACAGGGGGCCACAGATACGCAGTATTTT; CDR3aa: CARSTRQGATDTQYF
abundance: many; v_gene: TRBV27; j_gene: TRBJ1-1; len: 14; d_gene: NA; CDR3nt: TGTGCCAGCAGGCCTGACCTCAGGGACGCTGAAGCTTTCTTT; CDR3aa: CASRPDLRDAEAFF
abundance: many; v_gene: TRBV25-1; j_gene: TRBJ2-5; len: 14; d_gene: TRBD2; CDR3nt: TGTGCCAGCACCCTAGCGGGATACGGGGAGACCCAGTACTTC; CDR3aa: CASTLAGYGETQYF
abundance: once; v_gene: TRBV20-1; j_gene: TRBJ2-5; len: 15; d_gene: TRBD1; CDR3nt: TGCAGTGCTATGACCGGGACAGCGCGCCGGACTGAGCAGTACTTC; CDR3aa: CSAMTGTARRTEQYF
abundance: many; v_gene: TRBV6-1; j_gene: TRBJ1-5; len: 17; d_gene: NA; CDR3nt: TGTGCCAGCAGTGGCAAACTTCAGGGAATCAGCAATCAGCCCCAGCATTTT; CDR3aa: CASSGKLQGISNQPQHF
abundance: NA; v_gene: TRBV20-1; j_gene: TRBJ2-3; len: 17; d_gene: NA; CDR3nt: TGCAGTGCTAGAGATGAGGGCTTGGGGGCGATCACAGATACGCAGTATTTT; CDR3aa: CSARDEGLGAITDTQYF
abundance: few; v_gene: TRBV12-5; j_gene: TRBJ1-5; len: 14; d_gene: NA; CDR3nt: TGTGCTAGTGGTTTGAGTCTTGCGGGTCAGCCCCAGCATTTT; CDR3aa: CASGLSLAGQPQHF
abundance: many; v_gene: TRBV3-1; j_gene: TRBJ2-5; len: 14; d_gene: TRBD2; CDR3nt: TGTGCCAGCAGCCCGTTCGGCGGGAGTGAGACCCAGTACTTC; CDR3aa: CASSPFGGSETQYF
abundance: many; v_gene: TRBV5-6; j_gene: TRBJ1-1; len: 13; d_gene: NA; CDR3nt: TGTGCCAGCAGCGCAGGGGTGAGCACTGAAGCTTTCTTT; CDR3aa: CASSAGVSTEAFF
abundance: NA; v_gene: TRBV6-1; j_gene: TRBJ1-5; len: 16; d_gene: NA; CDR3nt: TGTGCCAGCAGTGACCCCCAGGGCAGGGAGAGCCAGCCCCAGCATTTT; CDR3aa: CASSDPQGRESQPQHF
abundance: many; v_gene: TRBV10-3; j_gene: TRBJ2-2; len: 15; d_gene: NA; CDR3nt: TGTGCCATCAGGGACTCAATTACGAACACCGGGGAGCTGTTTTTT; CDR3aa: CAIRDSITNTGELFF
abundance: many; v_gene: TRBV10-2; j_gene: TRBJ1-2; len: 13; d_gene: TRBD1; CDR3nt: TGCGCCAGCAGTACCGGGACAGTCTATGGCTACACCTTC; CDR3aa: CASSTGTVYGYTF
abundance: many; v_gene: TRBV7-9; j_gene: TRBJ2-7; len: 15; d_gene: NA; CDR3nt: TGTGCCAGCAGCTTAGTCGAGAAGGGAATCTACGAGCAGTACTTC; CDR3aa: CASSLVEKGIYEQYF
abundance: many; v_gene: TRBV6-1; j_gene: TRBJ1-5; len: 15; d_gene: NA; CDR3nt: TGTGCCAGCAGGGCCCGTATCTATAGCAATCAGCCCCAGCATTTT; CDR3aa: CASRARIYSNQPQHF
abundance: few; v_gene: TRBV4-2; j_gene: TRBJ2-7; len: 16; d_gene: TRBD2; CDR3nt: TGTGCCAGCAGCCAAGATTGGACTAGCGGCTCCTACGAGCAGTACTTC; CDR3aa: CASSQDWTSGSYEQYF
abundance: many; v_gene: TRBV20-1; j_gene: TRBJ2-1; len: 16; d_gene: TRBD2; CDR3nt: TGCAGTGCTAGAGCCCCTGGACTAGTGTCCTACAATGAGCAGTTCTTC; CDR3aa: CSARAPGLVSYNEQFF
abundance: few; v_gene: TRBV24-1; j_gene: TRBJ1-1; len: 13; d_gene: NA; CDR3nt: TGTGCCACCAGTGAGTCTGTGGGGGGGGAGGCTTTCTTT; CDR3aa: CATSESVGGEAFF
abundance: few; v_gene: TRBV2; j_gene: TRBJ2-3; len: 16; d_gene: NA; CDR3nt: TGTGCCAGCAGGGGGGCCTCGGGCGGTGGAACAGATACGCAGTATTTT; CDR3aa: CASRGASGGGTDTQYF
abundance: many; v_gene: TRBV5-4; j_gene: TRBJ2-7; len: 15; d_gene: NA; CDR3nt: TGTGCCAGCAGCTTGGGGTCATTGTTATCCTACGAGCAGTACTTC; CDR3aa: CASSLGSLLSYEQYF
abundance: many; v_gene: TRBV2; j_gene: TRBJ2-3; len: 14; d_gene: NA; CDR3nt: TGTGCCAGCAGTGATATGAGTATCGCAGATACGCAGTATTTT; CDR3aa: CASSDMSIADTQYF
abundance: few; v_gene: TRBV12-3/TRBV12-4; j_gene: TRBJ2-2; len: 14; d_gene: TRBD2; CDR3nt: TGTGCCATCGGGGCTAGCGGGACCCCCGGGGAGCTGTTTTTC; CDR3aa: CAIGASGTPGELFF
abundance: many; v_gene: TRBV18; j_gene: TRBJ2-7; len: 15; d_gene: NA; CDR3nt: TGTGCCAGCTCACCACGGGCAGGGACTTACTACGAGCAGTACTTC; CDR3aa: CASSPRAGTYYEQYF
abundance: NA; v_gene: TRBV6-1; j_gene: TRBJ1-5; len: 15; d_gene: NA; CDR3nt: TGTGCCAGCAGTGAAGGGGCAGGGTTAAATCAGCCCCAGCATTTT; CDR3aa: CASSEGAGLNQPQHF
abundance: NA; v_gene: TRBV6-2/TRBV6-3; j_gene: TRBJ1-2; len: 13; d_gene: TRBD1; CDR3nt: TGTGCCAGCAGTGGACAGGGGGCGGGGGGCTACACCTTC; CDR3aa: CASSGQGAGGYTF
abundance: many; v_gene: TRBV20-1; j_gene: TRBJ2-3; len: 15; d_gene: NA; CDR3nt: TGCAGTGCTGCTGTGTCCGGGTCTGAGACAGATACGCAGTATTTT; CDR3aa: CSAAVSGSETDTQYF
abundance: many; v_gene: TRBV10-2; j_gene: TRBJ2-7; len: 14; d_gene: TRBD2; CDR3nt: TGCGCCAGCAGTAAGGCGGGAGGTGCCTACGAGCAGTACTTC; CDR3aa: CASSKAGGAYEQYF
abundance: many; v_gene: TRBV19; j_gene: TRBJ1-2; len: 15; d_gene: TRBD1; CDR3nt: TGTGCCACCACCCACCCCGGGACAGCGAATTATGGCTACACCTTC; CDR3aa: CATTHPGTANYGYTF
abundance: NA; v_gene: TRBV20-1; j_gene: TRBJ2-3; len: 16; d_gene: NA; CDR3nt: TGCAGTGCTAGAGGTTTGGAGGGAGCCGGCACAGATACGCAGTATTTT; CDR3aa: CSARGLEGAGTDTQYF
abundance: few; v_gene: TRBV11-2; j_gene: TRBJ1-2; len: 13; d_gene: TRBD1; CDR3nt: TGTGCCAGCAGCGCAGACAGGGCTTGGGGCTACACCTTC; CDR3aa: CASSADRAWGYTF
abundance: few; v_gene: TRBV7-9; j_gene: TRBJ1-2; len: 16; d_gene: TRBD1; CDR3nt: TGTGCCAGCGGCGGGGACAGGGGCGCATTCGACTATGGCTACACCTTC; CDR3aa: CASGGDRGAFDYGYTF
abundance: many; v_gene: TRBV18; j_gene: TRBJ2-7; len: 14; d_gene: TRBD2; CDR3nt: TGTGCCAGCTCACCACCGAGTGCGGGAGTCGTGCAGTACTTC; CDR3aa: CASSPPSAGVVQYF
abundance: NA; v_gene: TRBV20-1; j_gene: TRBJ1-3; len: 12; d_gene: NA; CDR3nt: TGCAGTGCTCAAGGCAGGGGTGACACCATATATTTT; CDR3aa: CSAQGRGDTIYF
abundance: few; v_gene: TRBV6-2/TRBV6-3; j_gene: TRBJ2-5; len: 17; d_gene: TRBD2; CDR3nt: TGTGCCAGCAGTTACTCGAAGTTAGCGGGGGAGGTAGAGACCCAGTACTTC; CDR3aa: CASSYSKLAGEVETQYF
abundance: many; v_gene: TRBV7-8; j_gene: TRBJ1-4; len: 16; d_gene: NA; CDR3nt: TGTGCCAGCAGCTTAAACCGCAGGGGCGAAAATGAAAAACTGTTTTTT; CDR3aa: CASSLNRRGENEKLFF
abundance: few; v_gene: TRBV6-1; j_gene: TRBJ2-3; len: 15; d_gene: TRBD2; CDR3nt: TGTGCCAGCAGTGCCCTAGCGGGCGAGGCTAGAACGCAGTATTTT; CDR3aa: CASSALAGEARTQYF
abundance: few; v_gene: TRBV27; j_gene: TRBJ2-7; len: 13; d_gene: TRBD1; CDR3nt: TGTGCCAGCAGCAGGACAGGGCCCTACGAGCAGTACTTC; CDR3aa: CASSRTGPYEQYF
abundance: many; v_gene: TRBV2; j_gene: TRBJ1-5; len: 14; d_gene: NA; CDR3nt: TGTGCCAGCAGTCTAGGGACGGAGTATCAGCCCCAGCATTTT; CDR3aa: CASSLGTEYQPQHF
abundance: NA; v_gene: TRBV9; j_gene: TRBJ2-5; len: 16; d_gene: TRBD1; CDR3nt: TGTGCCAGCAGACCACAGGGGGGCGGGCACCAAGAGACCCAGTACTTC; CDR3aa: CASRPQGGGHQETQYF
abundance: many; v_gene: TRBV29-1; j_gene: TRBJ1-1; len: 14; d_gene: NA; CDR3nt: TGCAGCGTTGAAAGGCAGGGCCCGAACACTGAAGCTTTCTTT; CDR3aa: CSVERQGPNTEAFF
abundance: many; v_gene: TRBV19; j_gene: TRBJ2-7; len: 11; d_gene: NA; CDR3nt: TGTGCCAGTAGTATAAACTACGAGCAGTACTTC; CDR3aa: CASSINYEQYF
abundance: NA; v_gene: TRBV9; j_gene: TRBJ1-2; len: 14; d_gene: TRBD1; CDR3nt: TGTGCCAGCAGCGCGTCGGGACAGGGTGGCGGCTACACCTTC; CDR3aa: CASSASGQGGGYTF